This note documents a single T cell receptor (beta chain) sequence. Its antigen is as yet unknown. V shed 0 bases and J shed 2 bases, with 10 bases lying between them. CDR3 length: 15 amino acids. In germline, CDR1 is MNHEY, CDR2 SVGAGI. This specimen belongs to a study of OX40 agonist ivuxolimab in advanced cancers. Turning to the study itself: Across the patients, intravenous ivuxolimab was delivered every 2 weeks at 0.01 to 10 mg/kg. Partial responses were observed in three patients, of whom one had hepatocellular carcinoma and two had cutaneous melanoma.

Study results and caveats: The study did not work out the antigen specificity of the expanded peripheral T cells. The study observed clonal expansion of CD4+ and CD8+ blood T cells by week 6 at 0.1 to 3.0 mg/kg.

Profiling relied on immunoSEQ multiplex PCR, and the TCRdb table lists in-frame clones only, not all of them. This table has about 26,000 clones, about 87% appearing once. This specimen was CD4+ or CD8+ T cells sorted from blood, taken in a trial of the OX40 agonist ivuxolimab. The sequence came from an adult with an advanced solid tumor such as melanoma, head and neck, liver or kidney cancer. The V call is TRBV6-5, the J call TRBJ2-5; D is uncertain. CDR3 DNA sequence: TGTGCCAGCAGTTACTCGATTTTGATTCAAGAGACCCAGTACTTC. Translating it yields CASSYSILIQETQYF.